One sample yielded the 28 T cell receptor beta chains listed below, sequenced in a study of blood T cell repertoires in COVID-19. Assay: immunoSEQ multiplex PCR; the TCRdb copy retains only in-frame clones and omits some. The sample comprises 110,000 or so clones, approximately 87% of which are singletons, and around 2.1% rests with the top ten. Sequencing input: peripheral blood. The receptors shown here come from a woman in her forties or fifties with acute or convalescent COVID-19.

This rearrangement joins TRBV6-5 to TRBJ1-1, with D possibly matching TRBD1 (6 bases). Trimming removed 10 bases from V and 0 bases from J, with 12 bases in between. This CDR3 contains 13 residues. Germline V gene sequence: CDR1 MNHEY, CDR2 SVGAGI. The CDR3 DNA reads TGTGCCACCCGGGACATCATGAACACTGAAGCTTTCTTT. Encoded protein: CATRDIMNTEAFF.

The chain recombines TRBV7-9 with TRBJ2-3; 8 bases are shared with TRBD2. The germline gives CDR1 SEHNR, CDR2 FQNEAQ (reference sequence). This CDR3 spans 16 amino acids. Trimming removed 3 bases from V and 2 bases from J; junction bases left unmatched: 7. The CDR3 sequence is CASSFTLAALTDTQYF. The CDR3 DNA reads TGTGCCAGCAGCTTTACACTAGCGGCCCTCACAGATACGCAGTATTTT.

The chain uses TRBV29-1 and TRBJ1-2, with 7 bases aligning to TRBD1. The V and J ends lost 5 bases and 2 bases, in that order; junction bases with no gene match: 5. Germline CDR1 SQVTM, CDR2 ANQGSEA. This CDR3 has 13 residues. CDR3 protein: CSVQGGQNYGYTF. The CDR3 DNA is TGCAGCGTTCAAGGGGGACAGAACTATGGCTACACCTTC.

CDR3 in DNA: TGTGCCAGCAGCTGGGACAGGGGATCGGGATACGAGCAGTACTTC. Translation gives CASSWDRGSGYEQYF. The chain combines TRBV7-3 with TRBJ2-7; 10 bases line up with TRBD1. This CDR3 is built from 15 residues. Per germline, CDR1 SGHTA and CDR2 FQGTGA. V shed 4 bases, J shed 4 bases, and the junction held 7 bases outside the gene matches.

The chain carries TRBV23-1 and TRBJ2-2; 13 bases are a match to TRBD2. TRBV23-1 is reported as an ORF; its role is uncertain. There are 22 residues in the CDR3. The V gene end was trimmed by 1 base and the J gene end by 1 base; junction bases not matched to a gene: 15. The CDR3 nucleotides are TGCGCCAGCAGTCAATGTGAACTAGCGGGAGGGCCGTTAATGAGGAACACCGGGGAGCTGTTTTTT. Encoded protein: CASSQCELAGGPLMRNTGELFF.

The rearrangement joins TRBV27 to TRBJ1-2; D is possibly TRBD1 (6 bases). The CDR3 totals 15 residues. V shed 2 bases and J shed 8 bases, with 18 bases lying between them. CDR1 is MNHEY, CDR2 SMNVEV, per germline (reference sequence). CDR3 residues: CASSLTRTADSGYTF. The CDR3 bases are TGTGCCAGCAGTTTAACAAGGACAGCCGACTCGGGCTACACCTTC.

This clone has just one count. The J gene is TRBJ2-1, the V gene TRBV5-1; 7 nucleotides line up with TRBD1. Germline loops: CDR1 SGHRS, CDR2 YFSETQ. V dropped 3 bases and J dropped 3; count of bases not matched to a gene: 24. This CDR3 has 21 amino acids. This CDR3 is CASSYQGGGGSWGRGYNEQFF. The CDR3 bases are TGCGCCAGCAGCTACCAAGGGGGCGGAGGATCGTGGGGGAGAGGCTACAATGAGCAGTTCTTC.

V usage is TRBV27 and J usage is TRBJ1-2; 7 nucleotides match TRBD1. This CDR3 has 13 amino acids. V lost 6 bases, J lost 8 bases, and 9 bases stayed unmatched. Germline V gives CDR1 MNHEY, CDR2 SMNVEV (reference sequence). The CDR3 DNA sequence: TGTGCCAGCAGCCCGACAGGGAGCCGCGGCTACACCTTC. Protein product: CASSPTGSRGYTF.

V and J are TRBV6-2 or TRBV6-3 and TRBJ1-1; maybe TRBD1 (6 bases). Trimming stripped 2 bases from V and 4 bases from J, with 17 bases between. The CDR3 consists of 16 residues. The germline V gene encodes CDR1 MNHEY and CDR2 SVGEGT. CDR3 sequence reads: CASSYGKQGWVTEAFF. The CDR3 DNA reads TGTGCCAGCAGTTACGGAAAACAGGGCTGGGTCACTGAAGCTTTCTTT.

The sample holds a few counts of this clone. This sequence joins TRBV5-4 and TRBJ2-7; 7 nucleotides line up with TRBD1. This CDR3 comprises 13 residues. Germline loops: CDR1 SGHNT, CDR2 YYREEE (reference sequence). Losses at the gene ends were 0 bases for V and 8 bases for J; bases not matched to a gene: 5. The CDR3, as DNA: TGTGCCAGCAGCTTGGGGACAGGCGACAAGCAGTACTTC. Protein: CASSLGTGDKQYF.

V and J are TRBV10-3 and TRBJ2-2; tentatively, D is TRBD1 (6 bases). The V end lost 4 bases, the J end lost 2 bases, and 11 bases lay between the germline ends. This CDR3 region has 15 residues. Germline V gives CDR1 ENHRY, CDR2 SYGVKD. CDR3 protein: CAISGSDSNTGELFF. CDR3 coding DNA: TGTGCCATCAGTGGATCGGACAGTAACACCGGGGAGCTGTTTTTT.

V usage is TRBV9 and J usage is TRBJ2-3; 8 positions agree with TRBD1. V was clipped by 2 bases and J by 6 bases; unmatched bases: 8. The CDR3 sequence is 15 residues long. The germline CDR1 and CDR2 sequences are SGDLS and YYNGEE. The CDR3 DNA sequence: TGTGCCAGCAGCGTGGGGACAGGTCCGACCGATACGCAGTATTTT. Its protein is CASSVGTGPTDTQYF.

The chain employs TRBV5-6 and TRBJ1-4, with TRBD1 identical over 8 bases. Germline V lookup: CDR1 SGHDT, CDR2 YYEEEE. The junction had 6 bases not matched to a gene; V was cut back by 3 bases and J by 8 bases. This CDR3 is built from 14 residues. The CDR3 DNA reads TGTGCCAGCAGCTCAGGGGGCGCGGGAGAAAAACTGTTTTTT. This sequence encodes CASSSGGAGEKLFF. The full variable domain, rest sourced from reference TRBV5-6 and TRBJ1-4, is DAGVTQSPTHLIKTRGQQVTLRCSPKSGHDTVSWYQQALGQGPQFIFQYYEEEERQRGNFPDRFSGHQFPNYSSELNVNALLLGDSALYLCASSSGGAGEKLFFGSGTQLSVL.

This clone showed up just a few times. The V call is TRBV6-5, the J call TRBJ2-2; perhaps TRBD2 as D (5 bases). V was pared by 9 bases and J by 7 bases, with 12 bases between. The CDR3 extends over 12 amino acids. Germline V gives CDR1 MNHEY, CDR2 SVGAGI. As DNA, the CDR3 is TGTGCCAGTACCCCGAGGGACGGGGAGCTGTTTTTT. This sequence encodes CASTPRDGELFF.

The V call is TRBV6-5, the J call TRBJ1-2; the D gene is possibly TRBD1 (5 bases). Trimming took 2 bases from V and 1 from J, leaving 5 bases between them. This CDR3 contains 13 residues. CDR1 and CDR2 from the germline V gene are MNHEY and SVGAGI. The CDR3 region is CASSYDSNYGYTF. The DNA for the CDR3 is TGTGCCAGCAGTTACGACAGTAACTATGGCTACACCTTC.

This clone has only one observation. The gene calls are TRBV19 and TRBJ1-6; D gene uncertain. This CDR3 spans 15 amino acids. Germline loops: CDR1 LNHDA, CDR2 SQIVND (reference sequence). V lost 0 bases, J lost 10 bases, and 13 bases lay in between. DNA of the CDR3: TGTGCCAGTAGTATAGAGCACAGTCTCAGGTCACCCCTCCACTTT. This encodes CASSIEHSLRSPLHF.

In its sample, this clone was seen a few times. The gene calls are TRBV5-4 and TRBJ1-5, with 12 bases aligning to TRBD1. This CDR3 is 15 amino acids long. Trimming cost V 4 bases and J 6 bases; bases outside gene matches: 5. CDR1 is SGHNT and CDR2 is YYREEE in the germline V gene (reference sequence). CDR3 residues: CASSPGQGAGQPQHF. In nucleotides, the CDR3 is TGTGCCAGCAGCCCGGGACAGGGGGCGGGTCAGCCCCAGCATTTT. Using reference TRBV5-4 and TRBJ1-5 for the parts outside the CDR3, the full variable domain is ETGVTQSPTHLIKTRGQQVTLRCSSQSGHNTVSWYQQALGQGPQFIFQYYREEENGRGNFPPRFSGLQFPNYSSELNVNALELDDSALYLCASSPGQGAGQPQHFGDGTRLSIL.

This CDR3 reads CASSLVEGEGTEAFF. The CDR3 DNA sequence: TGCGCCAGCAGCTTGGTTGAAGGGGAGGGCACTGAAGCTTTCTTT. The genes are TRBV5-1 and TRBJ1-1, with D perhaps matching TRBD1 (5 bases). V was clipped by 0 bases and J by 4 bases, with 13 bases between them. The V gene's germline CDR1 is SGHRS and CDR2 YFSETQ. The CDR3 has 15 amino acids.

V usage is TRBV6-1 and J usage is TRBJ1-5; tentatively, D is TRBD1 (6 bases). The V and J ends lost 1 base and 8 bases respectively, with 24 bases between them. Germline lookup yields CDR1 MNHNS and CDR2 SASEGT. The CDR3 has 18 amino acids. This chain's CDR3 is CASSEGGGNRALVEPQHF. The CDR3 coding sequence is TGTGCCAGCAGTGAAGGAGGGGGAAACAGGGCCTTGGTTGAGCCCCAGCATTTT.

This sequence joins TRBV6-2 or TRBV6-3 and TRBJ2-4, with 7 bases that match TRBD2. Germline V lookup: CDR1 MNHEY, CDR2 SVGEGT. With 4 bases clipped from V and 7 bases from J, the junction kept 10 bases outside the gene matches. The length of the CDR3 is 15 residues. Written as DNA, the CDR3 is TGTGCCAGCAGTTCGGCCCAGGGACTACCTAACATTCAGTACTTC. This encodes CASSSAQGLPNIQYF.

The chain carries TRBV12-1 and TRBJ2-3; the table's D call of TRBD2 was not tested on the DNA. TRBV12-1 is reported as a pseudogene. The CDR3 spans 18 residues. The CDR3 is CASIPGTSGGISTDTQYF. CDR3 DNA sequence: TGTGCCAGCATCCCAGGGACTAGCGGGGGGATTAGCACAGATACGCAGTATTTT.

This chain joins TRBV5-8 and TRBJ1-2, with D perhaps TRBD1 (5 bases). V was shortened by 4 bases and J by 4 bases, with 11 bases between the two germline ends. The CDR3 contains 13 residues. The V gene's germline CDR1 is SGHTS and CDR2 YDEGEE. The CDR3 loop reads CASSRTPPYGYTF. Written as DNA, the CDR3 is TGTGCCAGCAGCCGGACACCCCCCTATGGCTACACCTTC. The full variable domain, its missing parts supplied by reference TRBV5-8 and TRBJ1-2, is EAGVTQSPTHLIKTRGQQATLRCSPISGHTSVYWYQQALGLGLQFLLWYDEGEERNRGNFPPRFSGRQFPNYSSELNVNALELEDSALYLCASSRTPPYGYTFGSGTRLTVV.

V gene TRBV29-1 combines with J gene TRBJ1-1, with TRBD1 identical over 8 bases. Trimming cost V 7 bases and J 6 bases; bases outside gene matches: 4. The CDR3 totals 11 residues. The V gene's germline CDR1 is SQVTM and CDR2 ANQGSEA. As DNA, the CDR3 is TGCAGCGGCGGGACAGGCCCTGAAGCTTTCTTT. Translation: CSGGTGPEAFF.

The rearrangement links TRBV4-2 to TRBJ1-2, with D possibly matching TRBD1 (5 bases). CDR3 length: 15 amino acids. Trimming shortened V by 0 bases and J by 8 bases, and 16 bases separated the two germline ends. In germline, CDR1 is LGHNA, CDR2 YNFKEQ. CDR3 sequence: CASSQDFGGLEGYTF. The CDR3 bases are TGTGCCAGCAGCCAAGATTTCGGGGGGTTAGAGGGCTACACCTTC.

V gene TRBV27 combines with J gene TRBJ2-3; weak D call: TRBD1 (6 bases). Germline assignment: CDR1 MNHEY and CDR2 SMNVEV (reference sequence). The CDR3 has 14 amino acids. The V and J ends lost 3 bases and 5 bases respectively, with 12 bases between them. CDR3 DNA: TGTGCCAGCAGTTTTACCCAAGGGGGAGATACGCAGTATTTT. It codes for CASSFTQGGDTQYF.

The V and J genes are TRBV7-2 and TRBJ1-1, with 7 bases matching TRBD1. CDR3 size: 15 residues. The junction had 10 bases not matched to a gene; V was cut back by 5 bases and J by 4 bases. CDR1 and CDR2 (germline): SGHTA, FQGNSA. The CDR3 protein is CASSPVGTEGTEAFF. The CDR3, as DNA: TGTGCCAGCAGCCCCGTTGGGACAGAAGGCACTGAAGCTTTCTTT.

This clone was counted a single time. The chain combines TRBV4-2 with TRBJ2-2; TRBD2 aligns across 7 bases. The germline V gene encodes CDR1 LGHNA and CDR2 YNFKEQ. This CDR3 is built from 16 residues. Trimming removed 1 base from V and 3 bases from J; junction bases left unmatched: 5. CDR3 sequence reads: CASSQGTGGYTGELFF. Written as DNA, the CDR3 is TGTGCCAGCAGCCAAGGTACGGGAGGTTACACCGGGGAGCTGTTTTTT.

The chain links TRBV5-1 to TRBJ1-4, with TRBD1 matching 10 bases. The trim removed 4 bases at V and 2 bases at J, leaving 8 bases unmatched. Germline CDR1 and CDR2: SGHRS and YFSETQ. This CDR3 has 17 residues. This CDR3 is CASSPGTGVSTNEKLFF. Here the CDR3 DNA reads TGCGCCAGCAGCCCCGGGACAGGGGTTTCGACTAATGAAAAACTGTTTTTT.